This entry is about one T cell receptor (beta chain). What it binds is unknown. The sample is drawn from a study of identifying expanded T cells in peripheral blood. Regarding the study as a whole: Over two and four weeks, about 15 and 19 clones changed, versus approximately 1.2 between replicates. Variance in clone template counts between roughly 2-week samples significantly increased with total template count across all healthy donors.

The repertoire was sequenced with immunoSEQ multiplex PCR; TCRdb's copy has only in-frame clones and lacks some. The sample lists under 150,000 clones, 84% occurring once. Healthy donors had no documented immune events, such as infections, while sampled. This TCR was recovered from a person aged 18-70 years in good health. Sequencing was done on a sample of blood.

CDR3 protein: CASSPPTANTEAFF. The CDR3 DNA is TGCGCCAGCAGCCCTCCGACTGCGAACACTGAAGCTTTCTTT. V gene TRBV5-1 combines with J gene TRBJ1-1; D is unclear. CDR1 SGHRS and CDR2 YFSETQ come from the germline V gene. The CDR3 is 14 amino acids. V lost 4 bases and J 1 base, leaving 11 bases between the germline ends.